These 2 T cell receptor beta chains were sequenced from one sample in a study of cytotoxic CD8 clonotypes in ibrutinib-treated CLL. The protocol was immunoSEQ multiplex PCR, while the TCRdb copy is restricted to in-frame clones and leaves out a portion. The profile shows about 30,000 clones, less than 60% of them singletons. The sequences come from PBMCs, collected before ibrutinib treatment. These receptors were obtained from a human donor with chronic lymphocytic leukemia.

The chain employs TRBV5-8 and TRBJ2-2; the D is unclear. Germline lookup yields CDR1 SGHTS and CDR2 YDEGEE. V was pared by 0 bases and J by 1 base, with 7 bases between. This CDR3 is built from 15 residues. The CDR3: CASSLDSGNTGELFF. CDR3 coding DNA: TGTGCCAGCAGCTTGGATTCTGGGAACACCGGGGAGCTGTTTTTT.

There are a few counts of this clone. The rearrangement joins TRBV7-9 to TRBJ1-2; 9 nucleotides align to TRBD1. The V gene's germline CDR1 is SEHNR and CDR2 FQNEAQ (reference sequence). This CDR3 is 15 amino acids long. V lost 5 bases to trimming and J lost 2 bases; unmatched junction nucleotides: 6. The CDR3 loop is CASSAGQGVNYGYTF. DNA for the CDR3: TGTGCCAGCAGCGCGGGACAGGGAGTGAACTATGGCTACACCTTC.